A selection of T cell receptor beta chains follows, all from one sample in a study of blood T cells in healthy people across ages. TCRdb analysed the 5' RACE reads with MiXCR anew, one entry per CDR3 protein. The data hold some 1.7 million distinct CDR3 sequences, with 28% observed a single time. Input material: blood. Source of these receptors: a woman in her 30s in good health. Each CDR3 is given with its conserved first and last residue. A D gene is named only where the DNA matches it firmly. Rows give clone size only sometimes, using once, few, many, or a class for an expanded clone.

V	D	size	J	DNA	CDR3
TRBV29-1	NA	NA	TRBJ2-3	TGCAGCTCCAGCTCCTACAATGAGCAGTATTTT	CSSSSYNEQYF
TRBV29-1	NA	NA	TRBJ1-2	TGCAGCGTTGCCTTGGACAGCTATGACTACACCTTC	CSVALDSYDYTF
TRBV2	NA	NA	TRBJ2-4	TGTGCCAGCAGTGGGGGGACTGTTGGGGCCAAAAACATTCAGTACTTC	CASSGGTVGAKNIQYF
TRBV7-2	TRBD1	few	TRBJ2-6	TGTGCCAGCAGCCCTCGGGACAGGAGAGCTGGGGCCAACGTCCTGACTTTC	CASSPRDRRAGANVLTF
TRBV7-6	TRBD2	once	TRBJ2-3	TGTGCCAGCAGTTACAAGACTAGCGGCACAGATACGCAGTATTTT	CASSYKTSGTDTQYF
TRBV20-1	NA	NA	TRBJ2-3	TGCAGTGCTAGAGACGTAGGGGAGAGAGATACGCAGTATTTT	CSARDVGERDTQYF
TRBV5-1	NA	few	TRBJ2-1	TGCGCCAGCAGCTTGGCGGACCAGGGATTGGGTGAGCAGTTCTTC	CASSLADQGLGEQFF
TRBV5-1	NA	few	TRBJ1-5	TGCGCCAGCAGCTTGGAAGGGGGGGGTTTAACGCCCCAGCATTTT	CASSLEGGGLTPQHF
TRBV14	TRBD2	NA	TRBJ2-7	TGTGCCAGCAGCCAAGAGTATAGCGGGAGAGCCTATAGCTACGAGCAGTACTTC	CASSQEYSGRAYSYEQYF
TRBV20-1	NA	few	TRBJ1-1	TGCAGTGCTAGAGCGACTAGGAGGGACACTGAAGCTTTCTTT	CSARATRRDTEAFF
TRBV18	NA	NA	TRBJ2-7	TGTGCCAGCTCACGGGAGGCAGGGGAAAACGAGCAGTACTTC	CASSREAGENEQYF
TRBV12-3/TRBV12-4	NA	NA	TRBJ1-4	TGTGCCAGCAGTGCCGGGACTCAAGGCGAAAAACTGTTTTTT	CASSAGTQGEKLFF
TRBV12-3/TRBV12-4	NA	NA	TRBJ2-7	TGTGCCAGCAGTTTGCAGTGGGGGGCCAACGAGCAGTACTTC	CASSLQWGANEQYF
TRBV6-6	TRBD1	many	TRBJ2-5	TGTGCCAGCAGAACCGGGACAGGGGGGGACGAGACCCAGTACTTC	CASRTGTGGDETQYF
TRBV29-1	TRBD1	many	TRBJ2-5	TGCAGCGTTGAGCCGGGACAGAAAGAGACCCAGTACTTC	CSVEPGQKETQYF
TRBV29-1	TRBD1	NA	TRBJ2-2	TGCAGTGTTCCTCAGGACAGGGGTGCCGGGGAGCCGTTTTTT	CSVPQDRGAGEPFF
TRBV18	NA	NA	TRBJ2-5	TGTGCCAGCTCACCGGTCCGAGAGACCCGGTACTTC	CASSPVRETRYF
TRBV5-1	NA	many	TRBJ2-1	TGCGCCAGCAGCTTGGCTGTCGGAAGCTCCTACAATGAGCAGTTCTTC	CASSLAVGSSYNEQFF
TRBV9	TRBD1	few	TRBJ2-1	TGTGCCAGCAGCCCCGGACAGGGGATGAGCTCCTACAATGAGCAGTTCTTC	CASSPGQGMSSYNEQFF
TRBV20-1	TRBD1	many	TRBJ1-2	TGCAGTGCTACTTGGACAGGGAGCTATGGCTACACCTTC	CSATWTGSYGYTF
TRBV20-1	TRBD2	NA	TRBJ2-3	TGCAGTGCTAGTACCAGACTAGCAGACAGCACAGATACGCAGTATTTT	CSASTRLADSTDTQYF
TRBV4-3	TRBD2	NA	TRBJ2-5	TGCGCCAGCAGCCAAGAGCGGACGTATAGCGGGGGGACCCAGTACTTC	CASSQERTYSGGTQYF
TRBV5-1	TRBD2	NA	TRBJ2-5	TGCGCCAGCACAACTAGCGGGGGAGTCATAGGAGAGACCCAGTACTTC	CASTTSGGVIGETQYF
TRBV7-6	NA	many	TRBJ1-2	TGTGCCAGCAGCTTAGAGCCGGCTAGCTATGGCTACACCTTC	CASSLEPASYGYTF
TRBV7-2	NA	NA	TRBJ2-5	TGTGTCAGCAGCTTACCACCCCGGGCTACCCGAATGAGTGAGACCCAGTACTTC	CVSSLPPRATRMSETQYF
TRBV20-1	TRBD2	NA	TRBJ2-3	TGCAGTGCTAGCGGGGGGTCTGGACTAGTTTCAGATACGCAGTATTTT	CSASGGSGLVSDTQYF
TRBV6-2/TRBV6-3	TRBD2	NA	TRBJ2-1	TGTGCCAGCAGTTACTCGGCGGGCGGGGGATACAATGAGCAGTTCTTC	CASSYSAGGGYNEQFF
TRBV13	NA	NA	TRBJ1-5	TGTGCCAGCAGCTTAGGGTTCGCAGCGGGTCAGCCCCAGCATTTT	CASSLGFAAGQPQHF
TRBV18	NA	few	TRBJ2-7	TGTGCCAGCTCACCACGGGTGGGGTCGAATCCTGGCGAGCAGTACTTC	CASSPRVGSNPGEQYF
TRBV29-1	NA	NA	TRBJ2-3	TGCAGCGGGAAGCGGACAGATACGCAGTATTTT	CSGKRTDTQYF
TRBV20-1	TRBD1	NA	TRBJ2-3	TGCAGTGCGGAGACAGGGTTAAGCACAGATACGCGGTATTTT	CSAETGLSTDTRYF
TRBV12-3/TRBV12-4	TRBD1	NA	TRBJ2-1	TGTGCCAGCAGTTTTGGACAGGGGGAGACCCAGTTCTTC	CASSFGQGETQFF
TRBV12-3/TRBV12-4	NA	few	TRBJ1-2	TGTGCCAGCAGTCCTCGCCGTAGTACTAACTATGGCTACACCTTC	CASSPRRSTNYGYTF
TRBV3-1	NA	NA	TRBJ1-1	TGTGCCAGCAGTCTCCGAGCGGGCCCTGAAGCTTTCTTT	CASSLRAGPEAFF
TRBV18	NA	NA	TRBJ2-1	TGTGCCAGCTCCCTACAGAGCCTTTACAATGAGCAGTTCTTC	CASSLQSLYNEQFF
TRBV7-6	NA	many	TRBJ1-4	TGTGCCAGCAGCTTAAGCCCAACTAATGAAAAACTGTTTTTT	CASSLSPTNEKLFF
TRBV2	NA	NA	TRBJ2-5	TGTGCCAGCAGGGAGCAGACCCTCAAACCTCAAGAGACCCAGTACTTC	CASREQTLKPQETQYF